What follows describes a single T cell receptor beta chain. Libraries were prepared by immunoSEQ multiplex PCR; TCRdb keeps only in-frame clonotypes and omits some of them. Among approximately 140,000 clones listed, more than 80% were seen once. These data are taken from a study of T cell responses to AZD1222 COVID-19 vaccine. The source is an adult who received the AZD1222 COVID-19 vaccine. The specimen comprised peripheral blood, sampled 28 days after the second AZD1222 dose.

CDR3 residues: CASSFAGIETQYF. The DNA for the CDR3 is TGTGCCAGCAGCTTTGCAGGGATCGAGACCCAGTACTTC. The chain is built from TRBV13 and TRBJ2-5, with TRBD1 as a possible D gene (5 bases). This CDR3 region has 13 residues. V was trimmed by 3 bases and J by 5 bases, leaving 10 bases between them. Germline V lookup: CDR1 PRHDT, CDR2 FYEKMQ (reference sequence).